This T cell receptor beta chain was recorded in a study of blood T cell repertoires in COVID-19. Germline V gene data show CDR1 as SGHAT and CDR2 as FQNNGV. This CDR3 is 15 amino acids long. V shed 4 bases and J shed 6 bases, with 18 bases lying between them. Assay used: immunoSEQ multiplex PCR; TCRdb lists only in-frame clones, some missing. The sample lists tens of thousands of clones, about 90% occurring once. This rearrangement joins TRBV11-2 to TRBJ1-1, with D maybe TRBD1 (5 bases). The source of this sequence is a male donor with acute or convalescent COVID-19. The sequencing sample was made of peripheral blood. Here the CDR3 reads CASSYQGGASPEAFF. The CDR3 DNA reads TGTGCCAGCAGCTACCAGGGTGGGGCCAGCCCTGAAGCTTTCTTT.